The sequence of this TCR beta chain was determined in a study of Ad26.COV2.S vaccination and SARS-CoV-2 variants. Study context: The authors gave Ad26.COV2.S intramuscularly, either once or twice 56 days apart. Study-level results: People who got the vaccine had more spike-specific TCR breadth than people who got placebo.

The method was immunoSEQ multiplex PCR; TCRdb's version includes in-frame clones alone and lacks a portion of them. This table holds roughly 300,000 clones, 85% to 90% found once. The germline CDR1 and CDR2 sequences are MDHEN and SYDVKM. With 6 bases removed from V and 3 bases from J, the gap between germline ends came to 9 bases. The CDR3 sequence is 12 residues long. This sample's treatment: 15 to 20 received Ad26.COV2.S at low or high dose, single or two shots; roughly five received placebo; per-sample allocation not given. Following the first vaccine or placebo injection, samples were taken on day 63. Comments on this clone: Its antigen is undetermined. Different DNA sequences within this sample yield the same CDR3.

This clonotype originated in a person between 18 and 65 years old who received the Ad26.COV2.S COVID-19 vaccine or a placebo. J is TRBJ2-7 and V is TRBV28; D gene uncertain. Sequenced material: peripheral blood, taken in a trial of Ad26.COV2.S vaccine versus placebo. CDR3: CASSRKGYEQYF. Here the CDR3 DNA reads TGTGCCAGCAGCCGAAAGGGCTACGAGCAGTACTTC.